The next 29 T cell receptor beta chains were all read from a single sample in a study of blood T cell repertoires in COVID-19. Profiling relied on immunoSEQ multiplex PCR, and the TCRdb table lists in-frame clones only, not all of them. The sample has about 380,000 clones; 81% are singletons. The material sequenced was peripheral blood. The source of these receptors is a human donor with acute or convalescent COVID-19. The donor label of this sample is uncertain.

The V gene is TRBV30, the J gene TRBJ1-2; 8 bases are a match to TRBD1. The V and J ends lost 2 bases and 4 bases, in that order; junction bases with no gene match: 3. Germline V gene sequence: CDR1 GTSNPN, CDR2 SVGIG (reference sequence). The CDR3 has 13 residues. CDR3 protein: CAWSRTGTYGYTF. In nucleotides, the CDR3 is TGTGCCTGGAGTAGGACAGGGACCTATGGCTACACCTTC.

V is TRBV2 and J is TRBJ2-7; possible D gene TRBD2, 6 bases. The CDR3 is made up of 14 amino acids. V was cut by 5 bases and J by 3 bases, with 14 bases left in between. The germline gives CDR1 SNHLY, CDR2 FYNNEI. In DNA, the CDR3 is TGTGCCAGCAGTCCCCGGGACTCCAACTACGAGCAGTACTTC. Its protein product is CASSPRDSNYEQYF.

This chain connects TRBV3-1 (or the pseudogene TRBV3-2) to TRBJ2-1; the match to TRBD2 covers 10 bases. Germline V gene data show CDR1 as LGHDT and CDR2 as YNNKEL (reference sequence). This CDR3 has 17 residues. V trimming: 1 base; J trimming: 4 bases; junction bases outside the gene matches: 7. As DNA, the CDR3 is TGTGCCAGCAGCCAAGTTGGATCGGGACTAGCGTACAATGAGCAGTTCTTC. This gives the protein CASSQVGSGLAYNEQFF.

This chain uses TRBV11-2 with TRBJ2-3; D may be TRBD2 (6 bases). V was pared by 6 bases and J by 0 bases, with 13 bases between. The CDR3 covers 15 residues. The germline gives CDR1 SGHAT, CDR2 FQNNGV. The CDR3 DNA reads TGTGCCAGCAGGGGTACCCTAGCGAGCACAGATACGCAGTATTTT. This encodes CASRGTLASTDTQYF.

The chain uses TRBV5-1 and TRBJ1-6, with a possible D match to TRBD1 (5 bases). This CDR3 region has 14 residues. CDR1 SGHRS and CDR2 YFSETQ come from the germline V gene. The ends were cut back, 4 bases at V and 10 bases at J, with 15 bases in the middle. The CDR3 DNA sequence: TGCGCCAGCAGCCATGGGGGGACGGAATCACCCCTCCACTTT. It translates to CASSHGGTESPLHF.

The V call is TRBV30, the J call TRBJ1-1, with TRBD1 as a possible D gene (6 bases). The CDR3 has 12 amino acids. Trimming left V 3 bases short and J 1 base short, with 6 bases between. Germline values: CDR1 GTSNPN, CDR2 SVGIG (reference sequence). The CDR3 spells CAWRQGNTEAFF. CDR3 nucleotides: TGTGCCTGGAGACAGGGGAACACTGAAGCTTTCTTT.

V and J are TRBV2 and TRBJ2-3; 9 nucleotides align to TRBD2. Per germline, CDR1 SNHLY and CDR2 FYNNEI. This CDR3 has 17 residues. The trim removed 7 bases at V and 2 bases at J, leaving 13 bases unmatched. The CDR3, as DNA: TGTGCCAGCACCGACGGGTTAGCGGGGGCCTTCACAGATACGCAGTATTTT. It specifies CASTDGLAGAFTDTQYF.

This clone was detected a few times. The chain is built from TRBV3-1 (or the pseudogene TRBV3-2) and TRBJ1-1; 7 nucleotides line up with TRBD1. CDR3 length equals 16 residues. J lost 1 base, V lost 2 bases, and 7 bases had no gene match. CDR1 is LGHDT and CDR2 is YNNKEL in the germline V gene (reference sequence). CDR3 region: CASSQWGSGGNTEAFF. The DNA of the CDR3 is TGTGCCAGCAGCCAATGGGGGTCAGGGGGGAACACTGAAGCTTTCTTT.

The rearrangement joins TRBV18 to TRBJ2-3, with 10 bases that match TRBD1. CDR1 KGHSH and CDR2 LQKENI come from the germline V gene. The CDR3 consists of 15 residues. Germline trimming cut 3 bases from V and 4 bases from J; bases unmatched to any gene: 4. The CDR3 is CASSPGTGVSDTQYF. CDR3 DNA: TGTGCCAGCTCACCCGGGACAGGGGTCTCAGATACGCAGTATTTT. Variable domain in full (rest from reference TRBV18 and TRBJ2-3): NAGVMQNPRHLVRRRGQEARLRCSPMKGHSHVYWYRQLPEEGLKFMVYLQKENIIDESGMPKERFSAEFPKEGPSILRIQQVVRGDSAAYFCASSPGTGVSDTQYFGPGTRLTVL.

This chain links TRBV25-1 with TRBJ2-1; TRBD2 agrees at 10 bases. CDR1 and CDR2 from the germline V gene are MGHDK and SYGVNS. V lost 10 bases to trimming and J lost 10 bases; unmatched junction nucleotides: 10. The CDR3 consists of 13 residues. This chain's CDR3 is CATALAGVGEQFF. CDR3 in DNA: TGTGCCACGGCGCTAGCGGGAGTAGGGGAGCAGTTCTTC.

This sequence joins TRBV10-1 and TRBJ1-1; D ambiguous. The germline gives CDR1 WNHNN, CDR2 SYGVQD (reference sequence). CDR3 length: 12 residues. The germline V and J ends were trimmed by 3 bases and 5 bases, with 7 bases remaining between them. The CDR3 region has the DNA TGCGCCAGCAGTGACCTCACTACTGAAGCTTTCTTT. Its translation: CASSDLTTEAFF.

For the CDR3, the DNA is TGTGCCACCAGTGCAGGGCGGTGGGGATGGCAGCCCCAGCATTTT. The encoded protein is CATSAGRWGWQPQHF. The chain links TRBV24-1 to TRBJ1-5, with D tentatively TRBD1 (5 bases). Looked up from germline, CDR1 is KGHDR and CDR2 is SFDVKD. Trimming removed 5 bases from V and 7 bases from J, with 17 bases in between. The CDR3 totals 15 residues.

Written as DNA, the CDR3 is TGTGCCAGCAGTTTAGGGGTGGCAGGGGGCGCCGGACTAGGTGGCTACACCTTC. It translates to CASSLGVAGGAGLGGYTF. J is TRBJ1-2 and V is TRBV28, with TRBD1 matching 8 bases. This CDR3 comprises 18 residues. The germline V gene has CDR1 MDHEN and CDR2 SYDVKM. V trimming: 2 bases; J trimming: 7 bases; junction bases outside the gene matches: 18.

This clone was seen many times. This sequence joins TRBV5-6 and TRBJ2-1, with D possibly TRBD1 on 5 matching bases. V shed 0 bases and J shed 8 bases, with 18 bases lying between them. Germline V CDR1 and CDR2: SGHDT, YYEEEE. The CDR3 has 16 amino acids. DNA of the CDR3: TGTGCCAGCAGCTTGGTGTTGGGGCCGCGCAGAGATGAGCAGTTCTTC. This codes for CASSLVLGPRRDEQFF.

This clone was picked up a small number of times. The CDR3: CAGGGSRNSPLHF. CDR3 sequence (DNA): TGTGCCGGCGGGGGTTCTCGCAATTCACCCCTCCACTTT. The J gene is TRBJ1-6, the V gene TRBV7-9; possible D gene TRBD1, 5 bases. CDR1 and CDR2 (germline): SEHNR, FQNEAQ (reference sequence). This CDR3 contains 13 residues. Trimming took 11 bases from V and 7 from J, leaving 15 bases between them.

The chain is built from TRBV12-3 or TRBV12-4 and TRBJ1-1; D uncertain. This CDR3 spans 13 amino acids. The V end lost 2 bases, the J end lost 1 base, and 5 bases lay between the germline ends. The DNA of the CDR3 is TGTGCCAGCAGTTTAAATCAGAACACTGAAGCTTTCTTT. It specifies CASSLNQNTEAFF.

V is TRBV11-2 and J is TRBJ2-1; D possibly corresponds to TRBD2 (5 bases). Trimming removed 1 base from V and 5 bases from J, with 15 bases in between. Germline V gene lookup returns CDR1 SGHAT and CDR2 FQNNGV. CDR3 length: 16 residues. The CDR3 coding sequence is TGTGCCAGCAGCTTAGTTTCGACTATCAACCACAATGAGCAGTTCTTC. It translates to CASSLVSTINHNEQFF.

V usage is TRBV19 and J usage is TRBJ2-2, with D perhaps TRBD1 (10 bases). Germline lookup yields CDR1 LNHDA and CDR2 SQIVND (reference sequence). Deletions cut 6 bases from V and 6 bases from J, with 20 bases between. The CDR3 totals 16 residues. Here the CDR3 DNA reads TGTGCCAGTAGCCTCCCTAGCGGGACAGGGGCCGGGGAGCTGTTTTTT. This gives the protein CASSLPSGTGAGELFF.

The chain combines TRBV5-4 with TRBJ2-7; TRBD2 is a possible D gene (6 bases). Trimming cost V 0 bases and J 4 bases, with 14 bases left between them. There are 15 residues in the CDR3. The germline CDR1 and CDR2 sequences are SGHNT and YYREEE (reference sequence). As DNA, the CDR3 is TGTGCCAGCAGCTTGGGGGCGGGCGGGATGTACGAGCAGTACTTC. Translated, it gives CASSLGAGGMYEQYF.

The CDR3 region is CASSLDGRAGGYTF. The CDR3 region has the DNA TGTGCCAGCAGCTTAGATGGCAGGGCTGGTGGCTACACCTTC. V and J are TRBV7-9 and TRBJ1-2; D possibly corresponds to TRBD1 (5 bases). Germline values: CDR1 SEHNR, CDR2 FQNEAQ (reference sequence). V lost 1 base, J lost 7 bases, and 13 bases lay in between. The CDR3 runs 14 residues. The variable domain in full, with the rest retrieved from reference TRBV7-9 and TRBJ1-2, is DTGVSQNPRHKITKRGQNVTFRCDPISEHNRLYWYRQTLGQGPEFLTYFQNEAQLEKSRLLSDRFSAERPKGSFSTLEIQRTEQGDSAMYLCASSLDGRAGGYTFGSGTRLTVV.

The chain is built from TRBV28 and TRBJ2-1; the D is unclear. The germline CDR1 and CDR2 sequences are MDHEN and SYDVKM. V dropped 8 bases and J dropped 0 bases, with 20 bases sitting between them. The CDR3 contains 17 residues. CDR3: CASLPLVQTSSYNEQFF. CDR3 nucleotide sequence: TGTGCCAGCCTCCCCCTGGTACAGACAAGCTCCTACAATGAGCAGTTCTTC.

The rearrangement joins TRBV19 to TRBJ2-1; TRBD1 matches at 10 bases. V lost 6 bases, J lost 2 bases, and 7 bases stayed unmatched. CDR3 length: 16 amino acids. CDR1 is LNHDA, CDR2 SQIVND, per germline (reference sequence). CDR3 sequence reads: CASRPPGTGAYNEQFF. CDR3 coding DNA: TGTGCCAGTAGGCCCCCCGGGACAGGGGCCTACAATGAGCAGTTCTTC.

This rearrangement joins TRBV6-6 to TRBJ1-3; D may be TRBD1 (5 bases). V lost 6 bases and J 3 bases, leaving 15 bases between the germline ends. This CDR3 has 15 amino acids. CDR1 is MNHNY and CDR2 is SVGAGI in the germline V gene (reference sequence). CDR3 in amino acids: CASRERPQGGNTIYF. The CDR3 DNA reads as TGTGCCAGCAGGGAAAGACCTCAGGGTGGAAACACCATATATTTT.

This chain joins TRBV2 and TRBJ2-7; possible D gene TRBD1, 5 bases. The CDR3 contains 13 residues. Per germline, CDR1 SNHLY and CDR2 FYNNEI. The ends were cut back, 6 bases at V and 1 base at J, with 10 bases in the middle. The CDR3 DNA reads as TGTGCCAGCAGGTCGACAGTATCCTACGAGCAGTACTTC. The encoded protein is CASRSTVSYEQYF.

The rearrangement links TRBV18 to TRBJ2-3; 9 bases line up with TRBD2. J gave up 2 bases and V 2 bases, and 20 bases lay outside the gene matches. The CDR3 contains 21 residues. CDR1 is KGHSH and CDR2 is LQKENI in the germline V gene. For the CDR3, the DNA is TGTGCCAGCTCACCAGAGGCGACTAGCGGCTTACCCTTGGGGTCCACAGATACGCAGTATTTT. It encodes CASSPEATSGLPLGSTDTQYF.

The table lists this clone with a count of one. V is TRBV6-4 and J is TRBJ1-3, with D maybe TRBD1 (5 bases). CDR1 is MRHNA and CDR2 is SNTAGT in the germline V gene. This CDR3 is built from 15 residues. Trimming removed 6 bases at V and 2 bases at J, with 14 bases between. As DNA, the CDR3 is TGTGCCAGCAGGATCACAGGAGACACTGGAAACACCATATATTTT. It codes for CASRITGDTGNTIYF.

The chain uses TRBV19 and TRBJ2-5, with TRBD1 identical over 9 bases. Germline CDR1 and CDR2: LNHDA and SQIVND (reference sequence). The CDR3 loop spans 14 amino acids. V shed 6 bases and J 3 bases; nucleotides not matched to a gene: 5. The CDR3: CASSPRDREETQYF. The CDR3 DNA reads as TGTGCCAGTAGCCCCCGGGACAGGGAAGAGACCCAGTACTTC. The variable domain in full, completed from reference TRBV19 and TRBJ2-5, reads DGGITQSPKYLFRKEGQNVTLSCEQNLNHDAMYWYRQDPGQGLRLIYYSQIVNDFQKGDIAEGYSVSREKKESFPLTVTSAQKNPTAFYLCASSPRDREETQYFGPGTRLLVL.

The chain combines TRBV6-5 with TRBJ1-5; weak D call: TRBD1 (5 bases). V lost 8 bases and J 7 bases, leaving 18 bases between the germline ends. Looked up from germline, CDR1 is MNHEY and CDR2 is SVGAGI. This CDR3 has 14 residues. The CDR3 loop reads CASGSQSGNQPQHF. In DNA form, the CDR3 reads TGTGCCAGCGGCTCCCAGTCAGGGAACCAGCCCCAGCATTTT.

The CDR3 loop reads CASSDSGSGTGELFF. The CDR3 DNA reads TGTGCCAGCAGCGATAGCGGGAGCGGGACCGGGGAGCTGTTTTTT. The rearrangement joins TRBV7-2 to TRBJ2-2; 9 bases are a match to TRBD2. CDR1 is SGHTA and CDR2 is FQGNSA in the germline V gene. J was trimmed by 5 bases and V by 5 bases; bases with no gene match: 6. The CDR3 is 15 residues long.